Following are 16 T cell receptor beta chains from one sample sequenced in a study of technical replicates of blood from several donors. This table comes from immunoSEQ multiplex PCR, and its TCRdb copy is limited to in-frame clones, with some not included. The table has over 55,000 clones, approximately 89% seen once; the top ten hold about 5.2%. Sequencing was done on a sample of PBMCs. These receptor sequences come from a human donor in good health. Some clones in this sample may be carry-over from other donors' samples.

The chain uses TRBV2 and TRBJ2-2; weak D call: TRBD2 (6 bases). CDR1 SNHLY and CDR2 FYNNEI come from the germline V gene. This CDR3 contains 14 residues. Trimming pared 7 bases from V and 1 base from J, leaving 10 bases between. The CDR3 region has the DNA TGTGCCAGCACCAAGACTAGGAACACCGGGGAGCTGTTTTTT. Translation gives CASTKTRNTGELFF.

The chain uses TRBV7-9 and TRBJ1-4; unclear D gene. The germline V gene has CDR1 SEHNR and CDR2 FQNEAQ (reference sequence). Trimming left V 4 bases short and J 4 bases short, with 10 bases between. The CDR3 extends over 14 amino acids. In DNA, the CDR3 is TGTGCCAGCAGCTCCCAAAGGAGTAATGAAAAACTGTTTTTT. Its translation is CASSSQRSNEKLFF.

The chain has TRBV13 and TRBJ2-7; 11 bases match TRBD2. J lost 7 bases, V lost 5 bases, and 7 bases had no gene match. The CDR3 length is 14 residues. Germline-derived CDR1 and CDR2 are PRHDT and FYEKMQ (reference sequence). CDR3 coding DNA: TGTGCCAGCAGCACACTAGCGGGAGCACGAGAGCAGTACTTC. This encodes CASSTLAGAREQYF.

In this sample, this clone turned up once. The chain links TRBV5-1 to TRBJ2-2, with D possibly being TRBD2 (5 bases). The V gene lost 4 bases and the J gene lost 5 bases, with 12 bases spanning the gap. The CDR3 totals 14 residues. Germline assignment: CDR1 SGHRS and CDR2 YFSETQ. The CDR3 is CASSPEGGTGELFF. The CDR3 DNA follows: TGCGCCAGCAGCCCGGAAGGCGGGACCGGGGAGCTGTTTTTT.

V usage is TRBV12-5 and J usage is TRBJ1-2, with D perhaps matching TRBD1 (6 bases). There are 16 residues in the CDR3. Trimming pared 6 bases from V and 7 bases from J, leaving 24 bases between. Germline assignment: CDR1 LGHNT and CDR2 FRNRAP. The CDR3 coding sequence is TGTGCTAGTGGGACAGGACCGGGACAAAATTGGGGTGGCTACACCTTC. Translation gives CASGTGPGQNWGGYTF.

This sequence joins TRBV19 and TRBJ1-2, with a weak D call TRBD1 (5 bases). Per the germline V gene, CDR1 is LNHDA and CDR2 is SQIVND (reference sequence). The V and J ends lost 3 bases and 4 bases respectively, with 9 bases between them. This CDR3 spans 13 amino acids. CDR3 bases: TGTGCCAGTAGTATTCTAGGGGTCTATGGCTACACCTTC. Protein product: CASSILGVYGYTF.

This chain links TRBV30 with TRBJ1-1; no reliable D call. Germline CDR1 reads GTSNPN; CDR2 reads SVGIG (reference sequence). The CDR3 spans 17 residues. Deletions cut 1 base from V and 0 bases from J, with 18 bases between. The CDR3 protein is CAWSEVSGSMVNTEAFF. CDR3 nucleotides: TGTGCCTGGAGTGAGGTTAGCGGGTCCATGGTGAACACTGAAGCTTTCTTT.

V and J are TRBV9 and TRBJ2-7; possible D gene TRBD2, 6 bases. Germline CDR1 and CDR2: SGDLS and YYNGEE. V was pared by 0 bases and J by 2 bases, with 12 bases between. The CDR3 loop spans 15 amino acids. This CDR3 is CASSVAAGETYEQYF. CDR3 nucleotide sequence: TGTGCCAGCAGCGTAGCAGCGGGCGAGACCTACGAGCAGTACTTC.

The chain couples TRBV4-1 to TRBJ2-5; possible D gene TRBD2, 6 bases. Between the trimmed V and J ends, which lost 0 bases and 5 bases, there was a span of 16 bases. The germline V gene encodes CDR1 MGHRA and CDR2 YSYEKL. The CDR3 is made up of 16 amino acids. The CDR3 DNA is TGCGCCAGCAGCCAAGATTCCGTTTGGGGAGGCGAGACCCAGTACTTC. Translating gives CASSQDSVWGGETQYF.

A single count supports this clone. The chain combines TRBV7-2 with TRBJ1-2, with a weak D call TRBD1 (5 bases). Germline V lookup: CDR1 SGHTA, CDR2 FQGNSA. This CDR3 has 14 residues. The ends were cut back, 4 bases at V and 2 bases at J, with 11 bases in the middle. The CDR3 nucleotides read TGTGCCAGCAGCTCCCCTGACAGAAACTATGGCTACACCTTC. Translation gives CASSSPDRNYGYTF.

This clone was counted once. This sequence joins TRBV4-1 and TRBJ2-7; tentatively, D is TRBD1 (6 bases). Deletions cut 4 bases from V and 5 bases from J, with 12 bases between. The CDR3 covers 13 residues. Germline V gives CDR1 MGHRA, CDR2 YSYEKL. CDR3 loop: CASSPRGFDEQYF. Here the CDR3 DNA reads TGCGCCAGCAGCCCCAGGGGTTTTGACGAGCAGTACTTC.

Judged by abundance, this clone is medium-sized (0.01 to 0.1%). The V gene is TRBV21-1, the J gene TRBJ1-2. TRBV21-1 is described as a pseudogene. The CDR3 contains 13 residues. The chain's CDR3 is CASSKGANYGYTF. Written as DNA, the CDR3 is TGTGCCAGCAGCAAAGGCGCCAACTATGGCTACACCTTC.

This clone was detected once. The chain is built from TRBV5-4 and TRBJ2-3, with D possibly being TRBD1 (5 bases). Trimming pared 3 bases from V and 9 bases from J, leaving 14 bases between. Germline lookup yields CDR1 SGHNT and CDR2 YYREEE (reference sequence). The CDR3 sequence is 13 residues long. The CDR3 is CASSSQGWGTQYF. The CDR3 bases are TGTGCCAGCAGCTCCCAGGGATGGGGCACGCAGTATTTT.

The chain links TRBV6-4 to TRBJ2-7; TRBD2 might be the D (5 bases). Between the trimmed V and J ends, which lost 3 bases and 2 bases, there was a span of 20 bases. The CDR3 covers 17 residues. The germline V gene encodes CDR1 MRHNA and CDR2 SNTAGT. The CDR3 region has the DNA TGTGCCAGCAGTGATCGGGGTCTAGGTGAATTAGCCTACGAGCAGTACTTC. This codes for CASSDRGLGELAYEQYF.

V is TRBV5-1 and J is TRBJ2-1; 9 positions match TRBD2. Germline lookup yields CDR1 SGHRS and CDR2 YFSETQ. J was trimmed by 3 bases and V by 4 bases; bases with no gene match: 8. The CDR3 spans 16 residues. CDR3 nucleotides: TGCGCCAGCAGCCTCGACCCTAGCGGGGTCTACAATGAGCAGTTCTTC. Translated, it gives CASSLDPSGVYNEQFF.

The chain joins TRBV10-1 to TRBJ1-1, with D perhaps matching TRBD1 (6 bases). The germline V gene has CDR1 WNHNN and CDR2 SYGVQD (reference sequence). The CDR3 is 15 amino acids. Trimming pared 2 bases from V and 0 bases from J, leaving 10 bases between. The CDR3 DNA is TGCGCCAGCAGTGAGGGAACAGGGTTGAACACTGAAGCTTTCTTT. Protein sequence: CASSEGTGLNTEAFF.